Listed below are T cell receptor beta chains from one sample, sequenced in a study of beta chain features in type 1 diabetes. Some clones are missing from TCRdb's copy, which holds only in-frame ones; the method was immunoSEQ multiplex PCR. Of nearly 700,000 clones detected, 10% to 15% appear once; the ten largest clones hold about 0.02%. Sequencing input: naive CD4+ T cells from blood. These receptors originate from a man younger than 35 with type 1 diabetes. The CDR3 runs from the conserved cysteine through the conserved F or W. The order of the fields is D gene, J gene, V gene, clone size, CDR3 protein, CDR3 DNA. The D gene is left open where the match is weak. The size entry is marked missing in some rows and otherwise reads once, few, many or a size class.

TRBD1 | TRBJ2-1 | TRBV6-5 | NA | CASSRDRDYNEQFF | TGTGCCAGCAGCCGGGACAGGGACTACAATGAGCAGTTCTTC
TRBD1 | TRBJ1-6 | TRBV7-2 | few | CASSAWTGGISPLHF | TGTGCCAGCAGCGCTTGGACAGGCGGTATTTCACCCCTCCACTTT
NA | TRBJ1-2 | TRBV4-1 | few | CASSQAGFQWDGYTF | TGCGCCAGCAGCCAAGCAGGATTCCAGTGGGATGGCTACACCTTC
NA | TRBJ1-4 | TRBV27 | few | CASSLRGRVNEKLFF | TGTGCCAGCAGTTTAAGGGGCAGGGTAAATGAAAAACTGTTTTTT
TRBD1 | TRBJ1-2 | TRBV15 | NA | CATSEPGRGRLNGGYTF | TGTGCCACCAGCGAGCCTGGCAGGGGGCGCTTAAACGGTGGCTACACCTTC
NA | TRBJ2-1 | TRBV5-4 | few | CASSLTDPGSNEQFF | TGTGCCAGCAGCTTAACGGACCCAGGCTCCAATGAGCAGTTCTTC
TRBD1 | TRBJ1-1 | TRBV5-1 | few | CASSFLGQGYNTEAFF | TGCGCCAGCAGCTTTTTAGGACAGGGCTATAACACTGAAGCTTTCTTT
NA | TRBJ1-1 | TRBV5-6 | NA | CASSVPGFGLNTEAFF | TGTGCCAGCAGCGTGCCAGGGTTTGGGTTGAACACTGAAGCTTTCTTT
NA | TRBJ2-2 | TRBV2 | few | CASSEDRFTGELFF | TGTGCCAGCAGTGAAGACAGATTCACCGGGGAGCTGTTTTTT
NA | TRBJ1-4 | TRBV7-9 | few | CASSLGLGRLNEKLFF | TGTGCCAGCAGCTTAGGGCTGGGCAGGCTTAATGAAAAACTGTTTTTT
NA | TRBJ2-7 | TRBV30 | NA | CAWSKQERYEQYF | TGTGCCTGGAGTAAACAGGAGCGCTACGAGCAGTACTTC
NA | TRBJ1-2 | TRBV15 | NA | CATSRPGYGYTF | TGTGCCACCAGCAGACCAGGCTATGGCTACACCTTC
NA | TRBJ1-1 | TRBV5-1 | NA | CASSIADRLNTEAFF | TGCGCCAGCAGCATAGCTGACAGACTGAACACTGAAGCTTTCTTT
TRBD1 | TRBJ2-1 | TRBV5-1 | few | CASSLVQGAHHEQFF | TGCGCCAGCAGCTTGGTGCAGGGGGCGCATCATGAGCAGTTCTTC
NA | TRBJ1-1 | TRBV6-5 | NA | CASSTVNTEAFF | TGTGCCAGCAGTACGGTGAACACTGAAGCTTTCTTT
NA | TRBJ1-1 | TRBV2 | NA | CASSEEPRVNTEAFF | TGTGCCAGCAGTGAAGAGCCCAGGGTGAACACTGAAGCTTTCTTT
NA | TRBJ1-4 | TRBV7-9 | NA | CASSLVLSGKGTDKLFF | TGTGCCAGCAGCTTAGTGTTATCGGGAAAAGGGACCGACAAACTGTTTTTT
NA | TRBJ2-7 | TRBV5-6 | few | CASSFPSIYEQYF | TGTGCCAGCAGCTTTCCTAGCATCTACGAGCAGTACTTC
TRBD1 | TRBJ2-7 | TRBV30 | NA | CAWTGGFYEQYF | TGTGCCTGGACAGGGGGCTTCTACGAGCAGTACTTC
NA | TRBJ1-1 | TRBV6-4 | NA | CARGAGNTEAFF | TGTGCCAGAGGGGCAGGGAACACTGAAGCTTTCTTT
NA | TRBJ1-2 | TRBV29-1 | few | CSVEFRDVGYTF | TGCAGCGTTGAATTCAGGGATGTTGGCTACACCTTC
NA | TRBJ1-1 | TRBV5-1 | NA | CASSQGLNTEAFF | TGCGCCAGCAGCCAAGGACTCAACACTGAAGCTTTCTTT
NA | TRBJ2-7 | TRBV9 | few | CASSVAPSSYEQYF | TGTGCCAGCAGCGTAGCACCCAGCTCCTACGAGCAGTACTTC
NA | TRBJ1-2 | TRBV2 | few | CASPPPSTDSVVATF | TGTGCCAGCCCTCCACCCTCTACGGACAGTGTGGTAGCCACCTTC
NA | TRBJ1-4 | TRBV18 | NA | CASSVQDAINEKLFF | TGTGCCAGCTCAGTACAGGACGCAATTAATGAAAAACTGTTTTTT
TRBD2 | TRBJ2-5 | TRBV7-9 | NA | CASSLGPSGGAQTQYF | TGTGCCAGCAGCTTGGGTCCTAGCGGGGGAGCACAGACCCAGTACTTC
NA | TRBJ2-3 | TRBV29-1 | few | CSVEEPRPDTQYF | TGCAGCGTTGAGGAGCCTCGGCCAGATACGCAGTATTTT
NA | TRBJ1-1 | TRBV29-1 | NA | CSPQGVPWGTEAFF | TGCAGCCCACAAGGGGTCCCATGGGGGACTGAAGCTTTCTTT
NA | TRBJ1-1 | TRBV9 | NA | CASSVATADSEAFF | TGTGCCAGCAGCGTAGCCACAGCCGACAGCGAGGCTTTCTTT
TRBD1 | TRBJ1-1 | TRBV10-2 | NA | CASSEQGSTEAFF | TGCGCCAGCAGTGAACAGGGGAGCACTGAAGCTTTCTTT
TRBD1 | TRBJ1-2 | TRBV30 | NA | CACPGTGFRYGYTF | TGTGCCTGCCCCGGGACAGGGTTTCGCTATGGCTACACCTTC
NA | TRBJ1-5 | TRBV27 | once | CASSPQGTHNQPQHF | TGTGCCAGCAGTCCCCAGGGGACTCACAATCAGCCCCAGCATTTT
TRBD1 | TRBJ1-1 | TRBV23-1 | NA | CATLGGIMSNTEAFF | TGCGCCACCTTAGGGGGCATAATGAGTAACACTGAAGCTTTCTTT
NA | TRBJ2-2 | TRBV30 | NA | CAWSANSWRGELFF | TGTGCCTGGAGCGCGAATTCCTGGAGAGGGGAGCTGTTTTTT
NA | TRBJ2-1 | TRBV30 | few | CASRGLPSSYNEQFF | TGTGCCTCTAGGGGCTTGCCCAGCTCCTACAATGAGCAGTTCTTC
NA | TRBJ2-1 | TRBV18 | NA | CASSPYRQSYNEQFF | TGTGCCAGCTCACCATATAGGCAGTCATACAATGAGCAGTTCTTC
TRBD1 | TRBJ1-2 | TRBV4-2 | NA | CASSATGVDYGYTF | TGTGCCAGCAGCGCTACAGGGGTTGACTATGGCTACACCTTC
NA | TRBJ1-1 | TRBV7-3 | few | CASSGQSTEAFF | TGTGCCAGCAGCGGACAGAGCACTGAAGCTTTCTTT
NA | TRBJ1-6 | TRBV6-6 | NA | CASSSGPSPYNSPLHF | TGTGCCAGCAGTTCGGGCCCTTCCCCATATAATTCACCCCTCCACTTT
NA | TRBJ2-7 | TRBV4-1 | NA | CASSPSGRGEEQYF | TGCGCCAGCAGCCCTTCGGGCAGGGGGGAGGAGCAGTACTTC
NA | TRBJ2-5 | TRBV9 | few | CASSGGVGETQYF | TGTGCCAGCAGCGGGGGAGTAGGGGAGACCCAGTACTTC
NA | TRBJ1-2 | TRBV30 | few | CAWSDRSNYGYTF | TGTGCCTGGAGTGACAGGTCTAACTATGGCTACACCTTC
TRBD2 | TRBJ2-1 | TRBV9 | NA | CASAGTSPYNEQFF | TGTGCCAGCGCGGGGACTAGCCCATACAATGAGCAGTTCTTC
NA | TRBJ1-4 | TRBV30 | NA | CAWDGGPNEKLFF | TGTGCCTGGGATGGGGGTCCAAACGAAAAACTGTTTTTT
NA | TRBJ1-5 | TRBV7-9 | NA | CASSSQSSNQPQHF | TGTGCCAGCAGCTCTCAGAGTAGCAATCAGCCCCAGCATTTT
NA | TRBJ1-2 | TRBV28 | few | CASRETGNYGYTF | TGTGCCAGCAGAGAGACAGGAAACTATGGCTACACCTTC
NA | TRBJ1-2 | TRBV4-2 | once | CASSPGLLSAYGYTF | TGTGCCAGCAGCCCGGGACTCCTGAGTGCCTATGGCTACACCTTC
NA | TRBJ2-7 | TRBV5-1 | NA | CASSSGTNYEQYF | TGCGCCAGCAGCTCCGGGACAAACTACGAGCAGTACTTC
NA | TRBJ2-1 | TRBV29-1 | NA | CSVGGKSSYNEQFF | TGCAGCGTGGGAGGAAAGAGCTCCTACAATGAGCAGTTCTTC
NA | TRBJ1-2 | TRBV19 | NA | CASTDRTENYGYTF | TGTGCCAGTACCGACCGGACAGAGAACTATGGCTACACCTTC
NA | TRBJ2-5 | TRBV9 | few | CASSIYGGYQETQYF | TGTGCCAGCAGCATCTATGGGGGGTACCAAGAGACCCAGTACTTC
NA | TRBJ2-3 | TRBV19 | NA | CASSIGDPTDTQYF | TGTGCCAGTAGTATCGGGGATCCCACAGATACGCAGTATTTT